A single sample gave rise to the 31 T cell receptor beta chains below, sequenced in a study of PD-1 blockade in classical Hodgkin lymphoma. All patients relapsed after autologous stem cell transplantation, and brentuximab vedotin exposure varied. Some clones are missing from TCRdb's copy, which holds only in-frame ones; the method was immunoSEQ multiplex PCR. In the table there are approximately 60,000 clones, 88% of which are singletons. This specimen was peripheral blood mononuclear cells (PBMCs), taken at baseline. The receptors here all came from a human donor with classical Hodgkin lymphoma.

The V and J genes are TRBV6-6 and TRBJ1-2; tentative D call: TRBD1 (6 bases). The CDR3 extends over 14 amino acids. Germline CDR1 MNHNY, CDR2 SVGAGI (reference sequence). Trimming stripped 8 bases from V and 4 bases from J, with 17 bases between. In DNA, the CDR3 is TGTGCCAGCGCTCTGGGGGGGCGCCTCTATGGCTACACCTTC. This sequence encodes CASALGGRLYGYTF.

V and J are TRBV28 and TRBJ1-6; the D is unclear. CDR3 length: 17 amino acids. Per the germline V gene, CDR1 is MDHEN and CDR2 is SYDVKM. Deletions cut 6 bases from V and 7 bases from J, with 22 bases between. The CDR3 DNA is TGTGCCAGCAGCAAGAGTCCCAGGATCTTCCCAAATTCACCCCTCCACTTT. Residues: CASSKSPRIFPNSPLHF.

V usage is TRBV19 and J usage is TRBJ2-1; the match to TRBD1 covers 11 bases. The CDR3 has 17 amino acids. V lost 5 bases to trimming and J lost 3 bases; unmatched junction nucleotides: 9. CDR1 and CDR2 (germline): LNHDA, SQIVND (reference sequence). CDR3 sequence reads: CASSPRVGQGGYNEQFF. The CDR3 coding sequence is TGTGCCAGTAGTCCGAGGGTGGGACAGGGGGGCTACAATGAGCAGTTCTTC. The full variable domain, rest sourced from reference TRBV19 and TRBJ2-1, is DGGITQSPKYLFRKEGQNVTLSCEQNLNHDAMYWYRQDPGQGLRLIYYSQIVNDFQKGDIAEGYSVSREKKESFPLTVTSAQKNPTAFYLCASSPRVGQGGYNEQFFGPGTRLTVL.

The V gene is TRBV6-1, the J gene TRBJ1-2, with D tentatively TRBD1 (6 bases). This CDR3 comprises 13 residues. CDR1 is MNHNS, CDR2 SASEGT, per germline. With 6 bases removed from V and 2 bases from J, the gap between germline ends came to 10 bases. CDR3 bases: TGTGCCAGCAGAATGGACAGCAACTATGGCTACACCTTC. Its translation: CASRMDSNYGYTF.

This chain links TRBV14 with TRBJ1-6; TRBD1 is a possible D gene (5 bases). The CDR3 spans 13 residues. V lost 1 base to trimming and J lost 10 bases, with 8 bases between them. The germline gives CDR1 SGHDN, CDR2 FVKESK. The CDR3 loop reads CASSQAGVSPLHF. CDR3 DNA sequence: TGTGCCAGCAGCCAAGCGGGGGTCTCACCCCTCCACTTT.

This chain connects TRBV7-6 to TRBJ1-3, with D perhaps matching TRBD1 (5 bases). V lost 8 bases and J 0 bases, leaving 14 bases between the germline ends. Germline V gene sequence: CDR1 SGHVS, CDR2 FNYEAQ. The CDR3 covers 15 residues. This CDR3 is CASGKGPSSGNTIYF. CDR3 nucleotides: TGTGCCAGCGGTAAGGGACCGAGCTCTGGAAACACCATATATTTT.

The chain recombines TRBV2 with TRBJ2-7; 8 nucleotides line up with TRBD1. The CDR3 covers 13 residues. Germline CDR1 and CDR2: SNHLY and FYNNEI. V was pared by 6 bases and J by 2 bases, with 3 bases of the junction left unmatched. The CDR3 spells CASRDRATYEQYF. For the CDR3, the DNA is TGTGCCAGCAGGGACAGGGCAACCTACGAGCAGTACTTC.

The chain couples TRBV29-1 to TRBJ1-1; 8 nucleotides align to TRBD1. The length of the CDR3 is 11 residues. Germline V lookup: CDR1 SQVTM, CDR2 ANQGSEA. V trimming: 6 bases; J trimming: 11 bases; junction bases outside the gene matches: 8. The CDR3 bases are TGCAGCGTACAGGGACAGGCGATGGCTTTCTTT. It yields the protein CSVQGQAMAFF.

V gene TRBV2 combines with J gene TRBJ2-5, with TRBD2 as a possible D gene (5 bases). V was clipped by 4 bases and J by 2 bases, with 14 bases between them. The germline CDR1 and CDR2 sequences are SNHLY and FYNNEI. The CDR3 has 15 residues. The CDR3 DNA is TGTGCCAGCAGTGGTCAAGAAGCGGTACAAGAGACCCAGTACTTC. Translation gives CASSGQEAVQETQYF.

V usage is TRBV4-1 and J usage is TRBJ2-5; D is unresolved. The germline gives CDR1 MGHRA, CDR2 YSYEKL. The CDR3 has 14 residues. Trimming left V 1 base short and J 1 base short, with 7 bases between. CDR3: CASSQVTLQETQYF. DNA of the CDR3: TGCGCCAGCAGCCAAGTCACACTCCAAGAGACCCAGTACTTC.

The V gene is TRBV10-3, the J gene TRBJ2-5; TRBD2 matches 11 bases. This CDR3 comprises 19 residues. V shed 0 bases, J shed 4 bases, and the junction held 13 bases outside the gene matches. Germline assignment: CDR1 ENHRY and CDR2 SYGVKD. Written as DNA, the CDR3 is TGTGCCATCAGTGAGTCGCAAAATAGCGGGGGGGCGGTAAGAGAGACCCAGTACTTC. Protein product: CAISESQNSGGAVRETQYF.

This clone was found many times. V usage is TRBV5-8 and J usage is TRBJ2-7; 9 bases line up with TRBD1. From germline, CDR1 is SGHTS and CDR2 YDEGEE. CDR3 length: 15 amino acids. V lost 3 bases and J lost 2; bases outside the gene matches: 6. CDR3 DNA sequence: TGTGCCAGCAGCTCCGGGACAGGGACCACCTACGAGCAGTACTTC. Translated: CASSSGTGTTYEQYF.

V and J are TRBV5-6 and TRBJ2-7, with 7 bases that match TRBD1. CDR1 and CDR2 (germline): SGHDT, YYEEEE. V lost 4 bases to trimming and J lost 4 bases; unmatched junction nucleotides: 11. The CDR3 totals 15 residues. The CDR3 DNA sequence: TGTGCCAGCAGCCGGGTATCTGACAGGGATTACGAGCAGTACTTC. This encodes CASSRVSDRDYEQYF.

CDR3 sequence: CASSQDYFAEPSYNEQFF. The DNA of the CDR3 is TGCGCCAGCAGCCAAGATTATTTCGCAGAACCCTCCTACAATGAGCAGTTCTTC. V gene TRBV4-1 combines with J gene TRBJ2-1; D is ambiguous. The CDR3 has 18 amino acids. V lost 0 bases, J lost 0 bases, and 15 bases lay in between. Germline loops: CDR1 MGHRA, CDR2 YSYEKL.

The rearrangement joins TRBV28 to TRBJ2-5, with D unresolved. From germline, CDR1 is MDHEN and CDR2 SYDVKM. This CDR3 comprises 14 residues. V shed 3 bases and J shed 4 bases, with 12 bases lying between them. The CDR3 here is CASSFQDGRETQYF. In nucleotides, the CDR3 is TGTGCCAGCAGTTTTCAGGACGGTAGAGAGACCCAGTACTTC.

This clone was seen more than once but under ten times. Written as DNA, the CDR3 is TGTGCCAGCAGTGAAGCTACCTTGCTAGAGGCCAAAAACATTCAGTACTTC. It translates to CASSEATLLEAKNIQYF. V is TRBV2 and J is TRBJ2-4; D call uncertain. The germline gives CDR1 SNHLY, CDR2 FYNNEI. V was trimmed by 0 bases and J by 1 base, leaving 13 bases between them. This CDR3 has 17 amino acids. Combining the CDR3 with reference TRBV2 and TRBJ2-4 gives the whole variable domain EPEVTQTPSHQVTQMGQEVILRCVPISNHLYFYWYRQILGQKVEFLVSFYNNEISEKSEIFDDQFSVERPDGSNFTLKIRSTKLEDSAMYFCASSEATLLEAKNIQYFGAGTRLSVL.

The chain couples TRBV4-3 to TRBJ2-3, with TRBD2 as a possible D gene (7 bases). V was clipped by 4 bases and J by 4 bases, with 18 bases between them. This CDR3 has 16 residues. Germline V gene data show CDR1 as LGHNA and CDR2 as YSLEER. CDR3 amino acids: CASSLERGGAPDTQYF. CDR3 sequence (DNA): TGCGCCAGCAGCCTCGAGAGAGGGGGGGCTCCAGATACGCAGTATTTT.

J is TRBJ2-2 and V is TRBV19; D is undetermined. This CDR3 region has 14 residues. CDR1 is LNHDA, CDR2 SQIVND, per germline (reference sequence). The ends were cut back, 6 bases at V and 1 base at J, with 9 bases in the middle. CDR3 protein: CASSRDGNTGELFF. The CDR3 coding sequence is TGTGCCAGTAGCCGCGACGGGAACACCGGGGAGCTGTTTTTT.

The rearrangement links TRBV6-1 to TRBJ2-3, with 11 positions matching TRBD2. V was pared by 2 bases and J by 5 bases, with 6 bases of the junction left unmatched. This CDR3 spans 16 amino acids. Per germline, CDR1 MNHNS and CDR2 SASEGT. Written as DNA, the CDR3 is TGTGCCAGCAGTGAACAACTAGCGGGGGCGTTAGATACGCAGTATTTT. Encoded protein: CASSEQLAGALDTQYF.

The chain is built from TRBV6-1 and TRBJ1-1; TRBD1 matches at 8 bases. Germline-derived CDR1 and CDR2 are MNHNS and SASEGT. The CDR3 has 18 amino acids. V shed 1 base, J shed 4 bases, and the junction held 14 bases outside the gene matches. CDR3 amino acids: CASSEGLRTGPKSTEAFF. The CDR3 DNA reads TGTGCCAGCAGTGAAGGGCTACGGACAGGGCCGAAGAGCACTGAAGCTTTCTTT.

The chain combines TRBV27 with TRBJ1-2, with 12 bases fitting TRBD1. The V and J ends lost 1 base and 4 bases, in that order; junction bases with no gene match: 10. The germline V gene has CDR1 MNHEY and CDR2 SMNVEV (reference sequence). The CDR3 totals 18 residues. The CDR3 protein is CASSLFGSGQGALYGYTF. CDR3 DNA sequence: TGTGCCAGCAGTTTATTTGGGTCGGGACAGGGGGCTCTCTATGGCTACACCTTC.

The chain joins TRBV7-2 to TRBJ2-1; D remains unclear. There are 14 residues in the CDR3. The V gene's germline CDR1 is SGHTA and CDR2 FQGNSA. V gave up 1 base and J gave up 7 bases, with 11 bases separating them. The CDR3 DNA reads TGTGCCAGCAGCTTAGATCGGGTGGGGAATGAGCAGTTCTTC. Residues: CASSLDRVGNEQFF.

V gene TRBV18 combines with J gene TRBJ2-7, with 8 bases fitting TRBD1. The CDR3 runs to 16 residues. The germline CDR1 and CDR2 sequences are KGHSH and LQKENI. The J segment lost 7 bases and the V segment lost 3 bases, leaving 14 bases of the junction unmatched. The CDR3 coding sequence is TGTGCCAGCTCACCTATAGGACAGGGAGCGGCGCAAGAGCAGTACTTC. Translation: CASSPIGQGAAQEQYF.

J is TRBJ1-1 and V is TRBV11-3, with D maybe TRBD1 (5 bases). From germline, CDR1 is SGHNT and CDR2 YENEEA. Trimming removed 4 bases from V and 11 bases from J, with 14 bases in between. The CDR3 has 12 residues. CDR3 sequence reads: CASSSRGGEAFF. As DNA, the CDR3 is TGTGCCAGCAGCTCCCGGGGGGGGGAGGCTTTCTTT.

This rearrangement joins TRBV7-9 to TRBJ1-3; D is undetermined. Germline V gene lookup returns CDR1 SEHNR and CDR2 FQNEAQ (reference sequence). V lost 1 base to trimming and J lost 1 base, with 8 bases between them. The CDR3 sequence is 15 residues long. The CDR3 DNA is TGTGCCAGCAGCTTAGAAGGGTATTCTGGAAACACCATATATTTT. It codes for CASSLEGYSGNTIYF.

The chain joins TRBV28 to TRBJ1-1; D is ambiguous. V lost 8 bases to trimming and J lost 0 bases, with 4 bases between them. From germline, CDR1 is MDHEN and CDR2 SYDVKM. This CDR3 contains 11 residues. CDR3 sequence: CASQMNTEAFF. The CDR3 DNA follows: TGTGCCAGCCAAATGAACACTGAAGCTTTCTTT.

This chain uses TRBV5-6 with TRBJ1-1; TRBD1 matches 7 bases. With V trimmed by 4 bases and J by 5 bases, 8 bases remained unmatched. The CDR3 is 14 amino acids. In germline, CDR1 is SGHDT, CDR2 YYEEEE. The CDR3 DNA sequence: TGTGCCAGCAGCCTAACGACAGGGAAAACTGAAGCTTTCTTT. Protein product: CASSLTTGKTEAFF. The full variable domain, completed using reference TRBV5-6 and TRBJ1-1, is DAGVTQSPTHLIKTRGQQVTLRCSPKSGHDTVSWYQQALGQGPQFIFQYYEEEERQRGNFPDRFSGHQFPNYSSELNVNALLLGDSALYLCASSLTTGKTEAFFGQGTRLTVV.

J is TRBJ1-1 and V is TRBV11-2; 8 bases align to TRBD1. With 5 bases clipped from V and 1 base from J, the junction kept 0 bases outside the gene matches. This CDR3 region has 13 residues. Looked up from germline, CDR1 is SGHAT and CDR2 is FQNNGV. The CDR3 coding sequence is TGTGCCAGCAGCACAGGGGGGAACACTGAAGCTTTCTTT. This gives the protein CASSTGGNTEAFF.

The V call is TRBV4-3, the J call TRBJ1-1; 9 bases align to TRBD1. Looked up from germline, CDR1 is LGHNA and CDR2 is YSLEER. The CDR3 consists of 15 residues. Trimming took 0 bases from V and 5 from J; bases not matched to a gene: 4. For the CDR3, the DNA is TGCGCCAGCAGCCAAGATTTGACAGGGGGGACTGAAGCTTTCTTT. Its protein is CASSQDLTGGTEAFF.

The CDR3 is CASSPRSDGADGYTF. Here the CDR3 DNA reads TGTGCCAGCTCACCACGATCTGATGGCGCTGATGGCTACACCTTC. The rearrangement links TRBV18 to TRBJ1-2; D is undetermined. V gave up 1 base and J gave up 6 bases, with 15 bases separating them. This CDR3 comprises 15 residues. The germline CDR1 and CDR2 sequences are KGHSH and LQKENI.

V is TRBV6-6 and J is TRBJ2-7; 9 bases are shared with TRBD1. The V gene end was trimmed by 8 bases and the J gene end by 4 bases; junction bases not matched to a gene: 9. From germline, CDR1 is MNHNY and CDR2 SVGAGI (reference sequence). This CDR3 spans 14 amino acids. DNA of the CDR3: TGTGCCAGCTTTGACAGGGGGGAGTCTTACGAGCAGTACTTC. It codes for CASFDRGESYEQYF.